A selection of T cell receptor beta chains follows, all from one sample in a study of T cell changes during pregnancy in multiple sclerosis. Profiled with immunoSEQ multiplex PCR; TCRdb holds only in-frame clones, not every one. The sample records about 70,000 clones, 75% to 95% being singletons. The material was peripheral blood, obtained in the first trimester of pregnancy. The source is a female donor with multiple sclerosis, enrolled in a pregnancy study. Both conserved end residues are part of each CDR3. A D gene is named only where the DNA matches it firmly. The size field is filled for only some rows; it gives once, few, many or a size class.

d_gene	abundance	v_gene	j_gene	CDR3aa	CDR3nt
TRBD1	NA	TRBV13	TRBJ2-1	CASSSQGTQFF	TGTGCCAGCAGCTCACAGGGGACGCAGTTCTTC
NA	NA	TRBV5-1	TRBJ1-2	CASSPPGSGGYTF	TGCGCCAGCAGTCCCCCAGGGTCTGGTGGCTACACCTTC
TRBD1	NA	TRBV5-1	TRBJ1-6	CASSPDRGNSPLHF	TGCGCCAGCAGCCCGGACAGGGGTAATTCACCCCTCCACTTT
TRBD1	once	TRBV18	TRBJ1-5	CASSQGQGTGQPQHF	TGTGCCAGCTCCCAGGGACAGGGGACTGGACAGCCCCAGCATTTT
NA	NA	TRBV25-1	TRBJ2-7	CASSAWGSEQYF	TGTGCCAGCAGTGCCTGGGGCTCCGAGCAGTACTTC
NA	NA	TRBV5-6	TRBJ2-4	CASNYLADKNIQYF	TGTGCCAGCAACTACTTAGCGGACAAAAACATTCAGTACTTC
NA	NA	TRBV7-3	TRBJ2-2	CASSLTSLATGELFF	TGTGCCAGCAGCTTAACGTCTCTAGCCACCGGGGAGCTGTTTTTT
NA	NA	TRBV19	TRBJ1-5	CASSIGALGQPQHF	TGTGCCAGTAGTATAGGGGCCCTCGGTCAGCCCCAGCATTTT
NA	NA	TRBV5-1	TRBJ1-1	CASSLDSGYAQNTEAFF	TGCGCCAGCAGCTTGGACTCAGGCTACGCACAGAACACTGAAGCTTTCTTT
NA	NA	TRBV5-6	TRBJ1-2	CASSSLSRGDYGYTF	TGTGCCAGCAGCTCCCTTTCTAGGGGCGACTATGGCTACACCTTC
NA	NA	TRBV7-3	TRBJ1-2	CASSFDGGYGYTF	TGTGCCAGCAGCTTTGACGGCGGGTATGGCTACACCTTC
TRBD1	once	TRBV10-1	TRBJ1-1	CASRVWDRGTEAFF	TGCGCCAGCAGGGTATGGGACAGGGGCACTGAAGCTTTCTTT
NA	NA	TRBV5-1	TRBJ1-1	CASRKETGLTEALF	TGCGCCAGCAGAAAAGAAACAGGGCTGACTGAAGCTCTCTTT
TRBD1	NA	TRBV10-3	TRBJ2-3	CAISTLKGQGSTDTQYF	TGTGCCATCAGTACTCTTAAGGGACAGGGGAGCACAGATACGCAGTATTTT
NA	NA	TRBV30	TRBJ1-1	CAWTRGGANTEAFF	TGTGCCTGGACCCGGGGGGGGGCGAACACTGAAGCTTTCTTT
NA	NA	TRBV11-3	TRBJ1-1	CASSLDLQTRAFF	TGTGCCAGCAGCTTAGATCTACAGACTAGAGCTTTCTTT
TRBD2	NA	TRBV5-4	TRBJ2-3	CASSFYEGGSDTQYF	TGTGCCAGCAGCTTTTACGAGGGAGGGTCAGATACGCAGTATTTT
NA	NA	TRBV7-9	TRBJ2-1	CASSSRTEKDNEQFF	TGTGCCAGCAGCTCCAGGACTGAGAAAGACAATGAGCAGTTCTTC
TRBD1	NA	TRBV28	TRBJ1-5	CASRPQGNNQPQHF	TGTGCCAGCAGGCCACAGGGGAACAATCAGCCCCAGCATTTT
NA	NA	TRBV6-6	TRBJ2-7	CATQEGASYEQYF	TGTGCCACCCAGGAGGGAGCCTCCTACGAGCAGTACTTC
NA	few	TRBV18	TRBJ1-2	CASSPGQFGYTF	TGTGCCAGCTCACCTGGACAGTTTGGCTACACCTTC
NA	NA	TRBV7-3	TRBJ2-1	CASSLSGESSYNEQFF	TGTGCCAGCAGCTTAAGCGGGGAGAGCTCCTACAATGAGCAGTTCTTC
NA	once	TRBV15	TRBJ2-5	CATSRDGETQYF	TGTGCCACCAGCAGAGACGGGGAGACCCAGTACTTC
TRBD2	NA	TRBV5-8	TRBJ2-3	CASSLGGLARVADTQYF	TGTGCCAGCAGCTTGGGGGGACTAGCGCGGGTCGCAGATACGCAGTATTTT
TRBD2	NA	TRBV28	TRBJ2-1	CATTTDGGDYNEQFF	TGTGCCACCACCACCGACGGGGGGGACTACAATGAGCAGTTCTTC
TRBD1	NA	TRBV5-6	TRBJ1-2	CASSRTGGSYGYTF	TGTGCCAGCAGTAGGACAGGGGGCTCCTATGGCTACACCTTC
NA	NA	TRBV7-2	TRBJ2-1	CASSFLAGLDEQFF	TGTGCCAGCAGCTTCCTAGCCGGCCTCGATGAGCAGTTCTTC
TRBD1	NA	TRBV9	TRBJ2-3	CASSVGQGADTQYF	TGTGCCAGCAGCGTAGGGCAGGGGGCAGATACGCAGTATTTT
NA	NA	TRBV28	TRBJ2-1	CASSRGPRRDNEQFF	TGTGCCAGCAGCCGAGGGCCCCGGCGGGACAATGAGCAGTTCTTC
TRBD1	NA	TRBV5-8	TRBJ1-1	CASSLGGQANTEAFF	TGTGCCAGCAGCTTGGGGGGACAGGCTAACACTGAAGCTTTCTTT
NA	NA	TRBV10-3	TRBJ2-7	CAISDTPYEQYF	TGTGCCATCAGTGATACCCCCTACGAGCAGTACTTC
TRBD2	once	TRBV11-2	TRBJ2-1	CASSLLAGGRDEQFF	TGTGCCAGCAGCCTACTAGCGGGGGGCCGGGATGAGCAGTTCTTC
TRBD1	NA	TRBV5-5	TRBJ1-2	CASSFDRANYGYTF	TGTGCCAGCAGCTTCGACAGGGCCAACTATGGCTACACCTTC
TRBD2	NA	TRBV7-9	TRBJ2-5	CASSLAGTSEETQYF	TGTGCCAGCAGCTTAGCCGGGACTAGCGAAGAGACCCAGTACTTC
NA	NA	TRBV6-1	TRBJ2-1	CASRRTSYNEQFF	TGTGCCAGTCGCAGAACCTCCTACAATGAGCAGTTCTTC
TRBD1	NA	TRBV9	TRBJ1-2	CASSDGTGAIYGYTF	TGTGCCAGCAGCGATGGGACAGGGGCCATTTATGGCTACACCTTC
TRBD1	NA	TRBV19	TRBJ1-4	CASSSGGNGEKLFF	TGTGCCAGTTCGTCAGGGGGTAACGGTGAAAAACTGTTTTTT
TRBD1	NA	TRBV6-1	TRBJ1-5	CASSAEGAYQPQHF	TGTGCCAGCAGCGCCGAGGGGGCCTATCAGCCCCAGCATTTT
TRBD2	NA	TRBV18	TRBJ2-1	CASSPTSGPYNEQFF	TGTGCCAGCTCACCGACTAGCGGACCCTACAATGAGCAGTTCTTC
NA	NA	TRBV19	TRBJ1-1	CASSIPGNWRTEAFF	TGTGCCAGTAGTATACCGGGGAATTGGCGGACTGAAGCTTTCTTT
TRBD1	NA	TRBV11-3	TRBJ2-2	CASSLGTGGPMGTGELFF	TGTGCCAGCAGCTTAGGGACAGGGGGCCCTATGGGCACCGGGGAGCTGTTTTTT
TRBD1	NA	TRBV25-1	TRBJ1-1	CASTGQGLLEAFF	TGTGCCAGCACGGGACAGGGCCTACTTGAAGCTTTCTTT
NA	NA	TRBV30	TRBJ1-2	CAWRSGQLGDGYTF	TGTGCCTGGAGATCAGGGCAGCTTGGGGATGGCTACACCTTC
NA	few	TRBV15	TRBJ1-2	CATSRVRSRKTF	TGTGCCACCAGCAGAGTCCGGTCCAGGAAGACCTTC
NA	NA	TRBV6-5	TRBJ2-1	CASSYARSYNEQFF	TGTGCCAGCAGTTACGCTAGGTCCTACAATGAGCAGTTCTTC
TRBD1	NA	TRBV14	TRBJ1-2	CASSRDREVHYGYTF	TGTGCCAGCAGCCGGGACAGGGAAGTTCACTATGGCTACACCTTC
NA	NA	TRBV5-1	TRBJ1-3	CASSLEGAQGNTTYF	TGCGCCAGCAGCTTGGAAGGGGCGCAAGGAAACACCACATATTTT
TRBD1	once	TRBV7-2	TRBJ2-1	CASSLIGQGVNEQFF	TGTGCCAGCAGCTTAATTGGACAGGGAGTCAATGAGCAGTTCTTC
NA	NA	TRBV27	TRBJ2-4	CASSQAVAKNIQYF	TGTGCCAGCAGCCAGGCAGTAGCCAAAAACATTCAGTACTTC